This T cell receptor (beta chain) was recovered during a study of blood T cells in healthy people across ages. Donors were systemically healthy Caucasian individuals from Russia aged about 6 to 95 years. A second PCR, run for 7 to 11 cycles, used a sample-barcoded 5' primer plus a J-beta primer mix. TCRdb called the 5' RACE reads again in MiXCR, with one record for every CDR3 protein. The sample records approximately 850,000 distinct CDR3 sequences, approximately 44% being singletons. This clonotype was detected a few times. CDR1 and CDR2 from the germline V gene are SQVTM and ANQGSEA. Trimming took 7 bases from V and 8 from J, leaving 14 bases between them. The CDR3 loop spans 11 amino acids.

The sample taken for sequencing was blood. The chain combines TRBV29-1 with TRBJ1-2, with D perhaps matching TRBD1 (6 bases). The TCR sequence derives from a man in his 60s in good health. The CDR3 region has the DNA TGCAGCGCCCGAGGGGGGTCCGGCTACACCTTC. It translates to CSARGGSGYTF.